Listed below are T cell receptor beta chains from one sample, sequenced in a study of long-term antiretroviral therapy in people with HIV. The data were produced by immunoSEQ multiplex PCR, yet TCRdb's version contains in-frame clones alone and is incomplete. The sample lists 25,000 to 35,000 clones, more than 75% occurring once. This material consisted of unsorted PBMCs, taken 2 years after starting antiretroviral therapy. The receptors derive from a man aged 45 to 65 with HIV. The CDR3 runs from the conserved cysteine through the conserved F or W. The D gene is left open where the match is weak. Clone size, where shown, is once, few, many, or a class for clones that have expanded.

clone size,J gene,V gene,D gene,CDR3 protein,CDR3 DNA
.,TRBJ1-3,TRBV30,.,CAWSVGDSGNTIYF,TGTGCCTGGAGTGTCGGAGACTCTGGAAACACCATATATTTT
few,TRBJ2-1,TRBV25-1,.,CASSPQGRLGYNEQFF,TGTGCCAGCAGTCCCCAAGGCAGGCTGGGCTACAATGAGCAGTTCTTC
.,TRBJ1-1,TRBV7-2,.,CASSLGGLGTEAFF,TGTGCCAGCAGCTTAGGGGGGCTGGGCACTGAAGCTTTCTTT
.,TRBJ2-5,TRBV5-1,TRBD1,CASSFSGQGFQETQYF,TGCGCCAGCAGCTTTTCGGGACAGGGTTTCCAAGAGACCCAGTACTTC
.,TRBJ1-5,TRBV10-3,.,CAIGANNQPQHF,TGTGCCATAGGGGCCAACAATCAGCCCCAGCATTTT
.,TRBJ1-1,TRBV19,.,CASSIGPANTEAFF,TGTGCCAGTAGTATTGGACCAGCGAACACTGAAGCTTTCTTT
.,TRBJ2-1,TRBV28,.,CASSLSARVEQFF,TGTGCCAGCAGTTTATCCGCCCGAGTGGAGCAGTTCTTC
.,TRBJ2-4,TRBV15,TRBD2,CATSREGGLAGIIAKNIQYF,TGTGCCACCAGCAGAGAGGGGGGACTAGCGGGAATTATAGCCAAAAACATTCAGTACTTC
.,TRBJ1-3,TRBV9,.,CASSATSTDTGNTIYF,TGTGCCAGCAGCGCAACCTCGACGGACACTGGAAACACCATATATTTT
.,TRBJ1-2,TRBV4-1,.,CASSQSPRNYGYTF,TGCGCCAGCAGCCAGTCCCCCCGGAACTATGGCTACACCTTC
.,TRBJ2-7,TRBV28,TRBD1,CASSGETGGNEQYF,TGTGCCAGCTCCGGCGAGACAGGGGGCAACGAGCAGTACTTC
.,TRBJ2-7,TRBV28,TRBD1,CASSFRTGAPYEQYF,TGTGCCAGCAGTTTCCGGACAGGGGCCCCCTACGAGCAGTACTTC
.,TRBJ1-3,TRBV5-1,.,CASSLGTGNTIYF,TGCGCCAGTTCACTAGGAACTGGAAACACCATATATTTT
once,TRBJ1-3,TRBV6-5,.,CASSLLARGSGNTIYF,TGTGCCAGCAGTTTACTAGCAAGGGGCTCTGGAAACACCATATATTTT
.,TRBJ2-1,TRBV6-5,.,CASKMAPTNEQFF,TGTGCCAGCAAAATGGCCCCTACGAATGAGCAGTTCTTC
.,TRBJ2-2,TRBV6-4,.,CASSPQSRTGELFF,TGTGCCAGCAGTCCGCAGTCAAGGACCGGGGAGCTGTTTTTT
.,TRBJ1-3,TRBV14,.,CASSLGNTIYF,TGTGCCAGCAGCCTTGGAAACACCATATATTTT
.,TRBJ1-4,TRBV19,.,CASSMSYKEKLFF,TGTGCCAGTAGTATGAGCTACAAAGAAAAACTGTTTTTT
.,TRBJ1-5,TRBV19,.,CASKQINQPQHF,TGTGCCAGTAAACAGATCAATCAGCCCCAGCATTTT
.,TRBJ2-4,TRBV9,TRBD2,CASSARTSGRGDIQYF,TGTGCCAGCAGCGCCCGGACTAGCGGGAGAGGGGACATTCAGTACTTC